This T cell receptor (beta chain) was sequenced during a study of CD8+ T cells in alopecia areata. The CDR3 loop spans 15 amino acids. In germline, CDR1 is MGHRA, CDR2 YSYEKL. Deletions cut 5 bases from V and 0 bases from J, with 14 bases between. RNA, once extracted, was reverse transcribed into cDNA for use as the sequencing template. Clones were sequenced by immunoSEQ multiplex PCR, and TCRdb holds only the in-frame ones, with some missing. The top ten hold approximately 5.3% of the sample, which has tens of thousands of clones, approximately 50% seen once. The chain is built from TRBV4-1 and TRBJ2-7; tentatively, D is TRBD1 or TRBD2 (5 bases each). This TCR was recovered from a human donor with alopecia areata. Sequences were obtained from NKG2D-high CD8+ T cells sorted from blood. The CDR3 region is CASSTREGSSYEQYF. The CDR3 nucleotides read TGCGCCAGCAGCACCCGTGAGGGGAGCTCCTACGAGCAGTACTTC.